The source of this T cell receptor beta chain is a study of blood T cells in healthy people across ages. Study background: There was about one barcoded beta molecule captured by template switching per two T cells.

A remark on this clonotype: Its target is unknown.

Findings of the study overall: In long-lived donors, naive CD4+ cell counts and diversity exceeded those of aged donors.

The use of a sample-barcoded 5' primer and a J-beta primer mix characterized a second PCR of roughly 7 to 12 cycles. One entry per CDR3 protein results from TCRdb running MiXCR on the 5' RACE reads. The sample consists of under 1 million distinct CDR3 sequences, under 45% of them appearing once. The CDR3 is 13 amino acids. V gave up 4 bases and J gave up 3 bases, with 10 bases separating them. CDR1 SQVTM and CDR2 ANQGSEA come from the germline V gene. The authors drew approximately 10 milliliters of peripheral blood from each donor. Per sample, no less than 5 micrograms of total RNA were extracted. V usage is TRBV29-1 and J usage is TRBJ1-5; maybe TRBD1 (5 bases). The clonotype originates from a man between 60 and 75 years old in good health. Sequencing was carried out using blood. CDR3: CSVGGGTNQPQHF. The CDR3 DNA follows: TGCAGCGTTGGGGGGGGGACCAATCAGCCCCAGCATTTT.